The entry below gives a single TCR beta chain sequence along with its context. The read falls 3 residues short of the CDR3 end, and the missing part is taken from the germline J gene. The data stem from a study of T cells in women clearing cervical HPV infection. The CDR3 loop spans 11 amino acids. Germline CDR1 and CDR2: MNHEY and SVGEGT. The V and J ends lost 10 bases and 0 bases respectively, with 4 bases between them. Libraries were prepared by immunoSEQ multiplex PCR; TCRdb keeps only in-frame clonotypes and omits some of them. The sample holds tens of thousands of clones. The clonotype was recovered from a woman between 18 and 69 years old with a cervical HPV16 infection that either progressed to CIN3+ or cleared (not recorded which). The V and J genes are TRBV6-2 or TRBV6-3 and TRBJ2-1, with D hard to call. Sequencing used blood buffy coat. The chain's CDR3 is CATSSYNEQFF. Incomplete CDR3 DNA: TGTGCCACTAGCTCCTACAATGAG.